This T cell receptor beta chain was identified in a study of blood T cells in healthy people across ages. Germline V gives CDR1 SGHTA, CDR2 FQGNSA. Between the trimmed V and J ends, which lost 5 bases and 1 base, there was a span of 15 bases. The CDR3 extends over 15 amino acids. PCR was performed a second time for roughly 7 to 12 cycles using a sample-barcoded 5' primer and a J-beta primer mix. MiXCR was run by TCRdb on the 5' RACE reads, yielding one entry per CDR3 protein. The sample holds about 900,000 distinct CDR3 sequences, around 62% seen once. Study-level results: The authors considered diversity estimates from one million T cells to be underestimates.

Notes on this clonotype: Its antigen is still unknown.

Each donor supplied approximately 10 milliliters of peripheral blood. The sample consisted of blood. The genes are TRBV7-2 and TRBJ2-7; D possibly corresponds to TRBD2 (6 bases). The TCR was taken from a man aged 25-45 years in good health. CDR3 residues: CASSPSAGRSYEQYF. CDR3 DNA sequence: TGTGCCAGCAGCCCCTCGGCGGGGAGATCCTACGAGCAGTACTTC.